These 28 T cell receptor beta chains were all obtained from the same sample, sequenced in a study of PD-1 blockade in mismatch repair-deficient tumors. Assay used: immunoSEQ multiplex PCR; TCRdb lists only in-frame clones, some missing. The sample contains around 33,000 clones, 65% to 85% of which appear only once. Sequenced here: PBMCs, sampled less than 7 weeks after starting pembrolizumab. Receptors originate from an adult with mismatch repair-deficient cancer.

This clone came up once. The rearrangement joins TRBV29-1 to TRBJ2-1; D is perhaps TRBD2 (6 bases). The CDR3 has 14 residues. Germline loops: CDR1 SQVTM, CDR2 ANQGSEA. V dropped 1 base and J dropped 2 bases, with 9 bases sitting between them. CDR3 in amino acids: CSVEGLGPYNEQFF. In DNA, the CDR3 is TGCAGCGTTGAAGGACTAGGGCCCTACAATGAGCAGTTCTTC.

The V and J genes are TRBV28 and TRBJ1-4, with 10 positions matching TRBD1. V gave up 2 bases and J gave up 8 bases; unmatched junction bases: 5. The CDR3 extends over 15 amino acids. The V gene's germline CDR1 is MDHEN and CDR2 SYDVKM. CDR3 sequence (DNA): TGTGCCAGCAGTTTAGCGGGACAGGGGCGCGAAAAACTGTTTTTT. Translation gives CASSLAGQGREKLFF.

This clone came up a few times. The chain joins TRBV2 to TRBJ2-7; a weak D match, TRBD1 (6 bases). This CDR3 has 15 amino acids. V was trimmed by 7 bases and J by 4 bases, leaving 20 bases between them. Germline assignment: CDR1 SNHLY and CDR2 FYNNEI. The CDR3 coding sequence is TGTGCCAGCACCAATACAGGGTACTCAGGGTACGAGCAGTACTTC. Encoded protein: CASTNTGYSGYEQYF.

The chain employs TRBV29-1 and TRBJ1-1, with D possibly being TRBD1 (6 bases). Trimming left V 4 bases short and J 0 bases short, with 12 bases between. Looked up from germline, CDR1 is SQVTM and CDR2 is ANQGSEA. The CDR3 extends over 14 amino acids. This CDR3 reads CSVAGEGMNTEAFF. DNA of the CDR3: TGCAGCGTTGCAGGGGAAGGAATGAACACTGAAGCTTTCTTT.

Turning to this clone: Other nucleotide sequences in the sample specify the same CDR3. The chain couples TRBV15 to TRBJ2-2, with a tentative D call TRBD1 (5 bases). Germline V gives CDR1 LNHNV, CDR2 YYDKDF (reference sequence). V was trimmed by 5 bases and J by 7 bases, leaving 11 bases between them. The CDR3 runs to 13 residues. The CDR3 here is CATSRHRSGELFF. CDR3 DNA: TGTGCCACCAGCCGACACAGGAGCGGGGAGCTGTTTTTT.

In this sample, this clone turned up a few times. The V gene is TRBV28, the J gene TRBJ2-7; 9 bases agree with TRBD2. The CDR3 loop spans 16 amino acids. Germline CDR1 and CDR2: MDHEN and SYDVKM. The ends lost 5 bases at V and 0 bases at J; junction bases unmatched: 8. CDR3 DNA: TGTGCCAGCAGTGTGTTTAGCGGGAGCTTCTCCTACGAGCAGTACTTC. Translation: CASSVFSGSFSYEQYF.

The rearrangement uses TRBV18 and TRBJ2-5, with D perhaps TRBD2 (6 bases). The CDR3 consists of 15 residues. Germline CDR1 reads KGHSH; CDR2 reads LQKENI. V gave up 6 bases and J gave up 2 bases, with 16 bases separating them. The CDR3 DNA sequence: TGTGCCAGCTCGACACTAGCCCCCATACAAGAGACCCAGTACTTC. Protein product: CASSTLAPIQETQYF.

V usage is TRBV4-1 and J usage is TRBJ2-7; D remains ambiguous. CDR1 and CDR2 (germline): MGHRA, YSYEKL. The CDR3 has 12 residues. Trimming stripped 7 bases from V and 12 bases from J, with 19 bases between. The CDR3 bases are TGCGCCAGCACCATCAAGGCTAGGATAGGGTACTTC. Translation gives CASTIKARIGYF.

The chain uses TRBV4-1 and TRBJ2-1; the match to TRBD2 covers 9 bases. CDR3 length: 17 amino acids. Germline V gene lookup returns CDR1 MGHRA and CDR2 YSYEKL. V was pared by 4 bases and J by 0 bases, with 7 bases of the junction left unmatched. Here the CDR3 reads CASSPKTSGSSYNEQFF. As DNA, the CDR3 is TGCGCCAGCAGCCCCAAGACTAGCGGAAGCTCCTACAATGAGCAGTTCTTC.

This clone was counted once. This chain links TRBV7-2 with TRBJ2-2; D is perhaps TRBD2 (6 bases). Trimming removed 6 bases at V and 1 base at J, with 12 bases between. CDR1 SGHTA and CDR2 FQGNSA come from the germline V gene. This CDR3 has 15 amino acids. CDR3 DNA: TGTGCCAGCAGTAGGGACTCTCTGAACACCGGGGAGCTGTTTTTT. This codes for CASSRDSLNTGELFF.

This clone was found a few times. V is TRBV30 and J is TRBJ2-7; 10 positions match TRBD2. The CDR3 is 16 residues long. Germline-derived CDR1 and CDR2 are GTSNPN and SVGIG (reference sequence). Trimming removed 2 bases from V and 4 bases from J; junction bases left unmatched: 11. CDR3 region: CAWSSYSAGGPYEQYF. CDR3 DNA sequence: TGTGCCTGGAGTTCTTACTCAGCGGGAGGGCCGTACGAGCAGTACTTC.

The V call is TRBV7-2, the J call TRBJ1-1; TRBD1 aligns across 7 bases. Germline assignment: CDR1 SGHTA and CDR2 FQGNSA. This CDR3 comprises 15 residues. J was trimmed by 0 bases and V by 5 bases; bases with no gene match: 6. The CDR3 nucleotides are TGTGCCAGCAGCCCCGGGACAGCCATGAACACTGAAGCTTTCTTT. Residues: CASSPGTAMNTEAFF.

This chain uses TRBV9 with TRBJ1-4; D is ambiguous. Trimming took off 2 bases at V and 8 bases at J, with 10 bases between the two ends. The CDR3 has 13 amino acids. CDR1 is SGDLS and CDR2 is YYNGEE in the germline V gene. CDR3 coding DNA: TGTGCCAGCAGCGTTGGTGCGGCCGAAAAACTGTTTTTT. It translates to CASSVGAAEKLFF.

This clone was observed a single time. The rearrangement joins TRBV28 to TRBJ2-3; 8 bases align to TRBD2. The CDR3 totals 15 residues. The ends lost 10 bases at V and 5 bases at J; junction bases unmatched: 14. CDR1 and CDR2 (germline): MDHEN, SYDVKM. The CDR3 reads CATLRGGAIVDTQYF. In DNA, the CDR3 is TGTGCCACCCTTCGGGGGGGGGCGATTGTAGATACGCAGTATTTT.

The chain links TRBV28 to TRBJ2-1, with TRBD2 as a possible D gene (6 bases). Germline assignment: CDR1 MDHEN and CDR2 SYDVKM. CDR3 size: 15 residues. The germline V and J ends were trimmed by 5 bases and 10 bases, with 21 bases remaining between them. The DNA for the CDR3 is TGTGCCAGCAGTCCCGATTTTACTAGCCTCGGCGAGCAGTTCTTC. Amino acid sequence: CASSPDFTSLGEQFF.

This sequence joins TRBV7-9 and TRBJ2-3; 14 bases line up with TRBD2. Germline CDR1 is SEHNR and CDR2 is FQNEAQ (reference sequence). The V gene end was trimmed by 3 bases and the J gene end by 2 bases; junction bases not matched to a gene: 1. The CDR3 contains 16 residues. CDR3 sequence reads: CASSLTSGRATDTQYF. DNA of the CDR3: TGTGCCAGCAGCTTGACTAGCGGGAGGGCCACAGATACGCAGTATTTT.

This clone was detected only once. CDR3 in DNA: TGTGCCAGCAGCTTAGTAGGGACTGCCCTAGATCAGCCCCAGCATTTT. This sequence encodes CASSLVGTALDQPQHF. The genes are TRBV7-1 and TRBJ1-5, with D possibly TRBD1 on 5 matching bases. TRBV7-1 has ORF status, its function being uncertain. CDR3 length equals 16 residues. V lost 4 bases and J 5 bases, leaving 18 bases between the germline ends.

This rearrangement joins TRBV30 to TRBJ2-1; 10 bases fit TRBD1. Trimming removed 3 bases from V and 7 bases from J; junction bases left unmatched: 6. The CDR3 consists of 14 residues. Germline V CDR1 and CDR2: GTSNPN, SVGIG (reference sequence). The DNA of the CDR3 is TGTGCCTGGAGGGACAGGGGGAAGTTGAATGAGCAGTTCTTC. It is translated as CAWRDRGKLNEQFF.

This clone was detected once. The rearrangement joins TRBV5-6 to TRBJ2-3; D is uncertain. V was clipped by 0 bases and J by 6 bases, with 14 bases between them. The CDR3 sequence is 15 residues long. Germline-derived CDR1 and CDR2 are SGHDT and YYEEEE. The CDR3 here is CASSLDRGTKDTQYF. CDR3 coding DNA: TGTGCCAGCAGCTTGGACCGCGGTACAAAGGATACGCAGTATTTT.

V is TRBV25-1 and J is TRBJ2-1, with 10 bases aligning to TRBD2. Germline V gene sequence: CDR1 MGHDK, CDR2 SYGVNS. Trimming removed 7 bases from V and 8 bases from J; junction bases left unmatched: 8. This CDR3 is built from 14 residues. The CDR3 DNA reads TGTGCCAGCACCCCTAGCGGGGGCTTCGATGAGCAGTTCTTC. Protein product: CASTPSGGFDEQFF.

This sequence joins TRBV7-9 and TRBJ2-5; no reliable D call. Germline V gives CDR1 SEHNR, CDR2 FQNEAQ (reference sequence). The V end was cut by 1 base, the J end by 7 bases, with 10 bases between. The CDR3 has 13 residues. CDR3 in DNA: TGTGCCAGCAGCTTAGGGGTAGCTGGGACCCAGTACTTC. It translates to CASSLGVAGTQYF.

This clone was seen a handful of times. The rearrangement joins TRBV7-8 to TRBJ2-7; no clear D gene. This CDR3 is built from 15 residues. Germline CDR1 is SGHVS and CDR2 is FQNEAQ. V shed 1 base and J shed 2 bases, with 12 bases lying between them. The CDR3 coding sequence is TGTGCCAGCAGCTTAGGAAACACCATTACCTACGAGCAGTACTTC. Translation: CASSLGNTITYEQYF.

This clone was observed a few times. V gene TRBV18 combines with J gene TRBJ2-7; TRBD2 matches 11 bases. The CDR3 covers 15 residues. V was pared by 3 bases and J by 5 bases, with 6 bases of the junction left unmatched. Germline loops: CDR1 KGHSH, CDR2 LQKENI. The CDR3 loop reads CASSPRTSGLDEQYF. DNA for the CDR3: TGTGCCAGCTCACCGAGGACTAGCGGGTTGGACGAGCAGTACTTC. Drawing the rest from reference TRBV18 and TRBJ2-7, the complete variable domain is NAGVMQNPRHLVRRRGQEARLRCSPMKGHSHVYWYRQLPEEGLKFMVYLQKENIIDESGMPKERFSAEFPKEGPSILRIQQVVRGDSAAYFCASSPRTSGLDEQYFGPGTRLTVT.

This clone was observed a few times. V and J are TRBV4-1 and TRBJ1-5; D call uncertain. The CDR3 has 13 residues. Germline V gene data show CDR1 as MGHRA and CDR2 as YSYEKL. V was clipped by 4 bases and J by 4 bases, with 8 bases between them. This chain's CDR3 is CASSPRENQPQHF. CDR3 nucleotide sequence: TGCGCCAGCAGCCCCCGGGAAAATCAGCCCCAGCATTTT.

This clone is medium-sized (0.01 to 0.1%) in the sample. The chain carries TRBV10-3 and TRBJ1-5; TRBD1 is a possible D gene (5 bases). Germline V lookup: CDR1 ENHRY, CDR2 SYGVKD. The CDR3 is 15 residues long. Trimming stripped 5 bases from V and 0 bases from J, with 11 bases between. The DNA of the CDR3 is TGTGCCATCAGTACAGGCCCGGATAGCAATCAGCCCCAGCATTTT. Protein product: CAISTGPDSNQPQHF.

The chain links TRBV19 to TRBJ1-1; weak D call: TRBD1 (6 bases). Between the trimmed V and J ends, which lost 8 bases and 0 bases, there was a span of 25 bases. The CDR3 is made up of 18 amino acids. In germline, CDR1 is LNHDA, CDR2 SQIVND (reference sequence). CDR3 in amino acids: CASRLWGGPVGMNTEAFF. CDR3 sequence (DNA): TGTGCCAGTCGATTATGGGGGGGGCCGGTGGGAATGAACACTGAAGCTTTCTTT.

The chain uses TRBV4-2 and TRBJ2-7; D is perhaps TRBD2 (6 bases). The CDR3 is 13 residues long. V was pared by 0 bases and J by 5 bases, with 8 bases between. Germline V gene data show CDR1 as LGHNA and CDR2 as YNFKEQ. The CDR3 DNA sequence: TGTGCCAGCAGCCAAGAGTCGGGGGACGAGCAGTACTTC. Its protein is CASSQESGDEQYF.

The J gene is TRBJ1-5, the V gene TRBV6-5; D unclear. Germline loops: CDR1 MNHEY, CDR2 SVGAGI. V lost 5 bases and J lost 9, with 14 bases in between. The length of the CDR3 is 13 residues. CDR3 sequence reads: CASSITSAGPQHF. The CDR3 DNA sequence: TGTGCCAGCAGTATCACATCTGCTGGGCCCCAGCATTTT.